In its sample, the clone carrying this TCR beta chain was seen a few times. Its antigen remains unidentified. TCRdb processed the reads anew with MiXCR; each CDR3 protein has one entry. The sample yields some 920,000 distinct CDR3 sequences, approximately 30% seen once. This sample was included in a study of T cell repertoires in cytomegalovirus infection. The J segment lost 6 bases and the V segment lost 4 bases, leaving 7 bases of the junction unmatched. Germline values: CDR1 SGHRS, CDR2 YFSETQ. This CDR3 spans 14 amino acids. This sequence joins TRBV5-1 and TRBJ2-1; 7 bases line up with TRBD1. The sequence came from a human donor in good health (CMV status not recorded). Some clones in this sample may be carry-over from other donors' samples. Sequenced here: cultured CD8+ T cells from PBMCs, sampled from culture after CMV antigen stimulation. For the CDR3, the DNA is TGCGCCAGCAGCCCCGGGGACAGCTCCAATGAGCAGTTCTTC. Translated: CASSPGDSSNEQFF.